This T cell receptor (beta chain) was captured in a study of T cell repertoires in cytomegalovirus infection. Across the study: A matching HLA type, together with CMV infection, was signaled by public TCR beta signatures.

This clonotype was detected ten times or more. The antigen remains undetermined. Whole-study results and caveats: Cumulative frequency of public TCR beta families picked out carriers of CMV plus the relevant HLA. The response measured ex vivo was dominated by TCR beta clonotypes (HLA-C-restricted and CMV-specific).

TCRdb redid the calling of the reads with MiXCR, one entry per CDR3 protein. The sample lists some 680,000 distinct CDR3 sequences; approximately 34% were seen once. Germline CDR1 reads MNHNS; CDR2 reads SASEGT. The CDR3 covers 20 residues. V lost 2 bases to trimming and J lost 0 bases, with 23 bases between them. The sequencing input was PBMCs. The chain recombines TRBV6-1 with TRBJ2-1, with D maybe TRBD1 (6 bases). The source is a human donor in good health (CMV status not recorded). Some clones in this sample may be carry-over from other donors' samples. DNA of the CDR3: TGTGCCAGCAGTGAAACTACAAATCCCTGGGGCAGGGGCTCCTACAATGAGCAGTTCTTC. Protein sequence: CASSETTNPWGRGSYNEQFF.